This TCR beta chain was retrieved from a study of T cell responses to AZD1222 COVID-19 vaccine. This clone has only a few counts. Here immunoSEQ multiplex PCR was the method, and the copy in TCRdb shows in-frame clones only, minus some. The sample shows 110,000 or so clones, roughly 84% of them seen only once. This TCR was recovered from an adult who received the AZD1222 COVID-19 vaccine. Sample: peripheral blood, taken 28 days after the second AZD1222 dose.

In nucleotides, the CDR3 is TGTGCCAGCAGCCAAGTATTCGGACAGGGCTCCTACGAGCAGTACTTC. It encodes CASSQVFGQGSYEQYF. The chain combines TRBV3-1 (or the pseudogene TRBV3-2) with TRBJ2-7; the match to TRBD1 covers 8 bases. The junction had 5 bases not matched to a gene; V was cut back by 1 base and J by 0 bases. This CDR3 is built from 16 residues. The germline V gene encodes CDR1 LGHDT and CDR2 YNNKEL (reference sequence).